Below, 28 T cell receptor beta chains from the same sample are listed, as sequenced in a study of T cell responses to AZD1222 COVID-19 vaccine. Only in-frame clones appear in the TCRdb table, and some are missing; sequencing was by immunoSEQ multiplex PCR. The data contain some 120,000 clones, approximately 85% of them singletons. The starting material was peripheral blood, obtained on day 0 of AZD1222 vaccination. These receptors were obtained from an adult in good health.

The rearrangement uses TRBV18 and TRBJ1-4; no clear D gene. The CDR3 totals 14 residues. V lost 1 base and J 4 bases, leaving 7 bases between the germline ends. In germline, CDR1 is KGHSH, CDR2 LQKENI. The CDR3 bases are TGTGCCAGCTCACCACAGGAGGTTAATGAAAAACTGTTTTTT. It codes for CASSPQEVNEKLFF.

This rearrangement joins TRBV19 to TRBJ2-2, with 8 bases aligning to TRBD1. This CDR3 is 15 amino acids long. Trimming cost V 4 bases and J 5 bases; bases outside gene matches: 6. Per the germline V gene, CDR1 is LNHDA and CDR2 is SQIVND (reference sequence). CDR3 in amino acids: CASSTGTGRTGELFF. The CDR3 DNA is TGTGCCAGTAGTACGGGGACAGGACGAACCGGGGAGCTGTTTTTT. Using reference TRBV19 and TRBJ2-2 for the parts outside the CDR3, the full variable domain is DGGITQSPKYLFRKEGQNVTLSCEQNLNHDAMYWYRQDPGQGLRLIYYSQIVNDFQKGDIAEGYSVSREKKESFPLTVTSAQKNPTAFYLCASSTGTGRTGELFFGEGSRLTVL.

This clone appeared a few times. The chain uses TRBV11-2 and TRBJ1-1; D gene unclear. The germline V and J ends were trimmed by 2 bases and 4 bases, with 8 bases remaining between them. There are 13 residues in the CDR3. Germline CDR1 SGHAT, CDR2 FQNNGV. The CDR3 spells CASSLPGATEAFF. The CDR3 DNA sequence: TGTGCCAGCAGCTTACCGGGCGCCACTGAAGCTTTCTTT.

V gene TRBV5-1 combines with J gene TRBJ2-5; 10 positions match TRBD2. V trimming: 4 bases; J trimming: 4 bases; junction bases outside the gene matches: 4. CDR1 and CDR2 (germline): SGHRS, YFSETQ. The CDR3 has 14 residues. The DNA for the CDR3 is TGCGCCAGCAGCATTAGCGGGGGGCGAGAGACCCAGTACTTC. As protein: CASSISGGRETQYF.

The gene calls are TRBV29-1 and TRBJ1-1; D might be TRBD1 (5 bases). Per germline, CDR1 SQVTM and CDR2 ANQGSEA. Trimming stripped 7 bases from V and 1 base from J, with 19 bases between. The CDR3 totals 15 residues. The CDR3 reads CSAPRGASANTEAFF. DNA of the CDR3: TGCAGCGCACCCCGCGGGGCATCCGCGAACACTGAAGCTTTCTTT.

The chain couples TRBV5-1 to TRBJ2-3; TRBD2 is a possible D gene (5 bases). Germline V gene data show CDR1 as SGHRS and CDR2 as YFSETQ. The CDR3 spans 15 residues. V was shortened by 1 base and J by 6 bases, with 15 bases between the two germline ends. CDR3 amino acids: CASSLNSGGWDTQYF. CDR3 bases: TGCGCCAGCAGCTTGAATTCAGGAGGTTGGGATACGCAGTATTTT.

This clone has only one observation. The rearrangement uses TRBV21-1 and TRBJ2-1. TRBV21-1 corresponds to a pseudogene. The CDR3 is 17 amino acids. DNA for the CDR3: TGTGCCAGCAGCTCCCCCCGGGGGCGGGCGTCCCTCAATGAGCAGTTCTTC. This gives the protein CASSSPRGRASLNEQFF.

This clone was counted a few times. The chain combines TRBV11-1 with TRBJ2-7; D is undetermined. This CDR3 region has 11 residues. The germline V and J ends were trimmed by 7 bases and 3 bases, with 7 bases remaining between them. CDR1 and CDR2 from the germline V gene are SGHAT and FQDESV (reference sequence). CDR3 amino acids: CASTDGYEQYF. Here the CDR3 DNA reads TGTGCCAGCACCGACGGCTACGAGCAGTACTTC.

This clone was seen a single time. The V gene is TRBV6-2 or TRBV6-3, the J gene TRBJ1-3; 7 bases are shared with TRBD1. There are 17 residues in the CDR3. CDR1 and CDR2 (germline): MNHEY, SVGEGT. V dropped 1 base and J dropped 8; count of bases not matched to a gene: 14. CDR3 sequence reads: CASSYFRTGRKLDTIYF. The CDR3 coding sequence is TGTGCCAGCAGTTACTTCCGGACAGGCCGAAAGTTGGACACCATATATTTT.

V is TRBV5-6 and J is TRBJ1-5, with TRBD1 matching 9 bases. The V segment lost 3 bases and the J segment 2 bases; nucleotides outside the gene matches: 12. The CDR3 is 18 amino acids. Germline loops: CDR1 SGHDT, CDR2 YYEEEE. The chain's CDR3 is CASSSQEGTGLGNQPQHF. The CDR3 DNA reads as TGTGCCAGCAGCTCGCAGGAAGGGACAGGGCTGGGCAATCAGCCCCAGCATTTT.

The CDR3 DNA follows: TGTGCCAGCAGCAAACGGAAGGGGGCTGGATACAATGAGCAGTTCTTC. As protein: CASSKRKGAGYNEQFF. The V and J genes are TRBV21-1 and TRBJ2-1; TRBD1, the table's D call, lacks a check against the DNA. TRBV21-1 is an annotated pseudogene. The CDR3 consists of 16 residues.

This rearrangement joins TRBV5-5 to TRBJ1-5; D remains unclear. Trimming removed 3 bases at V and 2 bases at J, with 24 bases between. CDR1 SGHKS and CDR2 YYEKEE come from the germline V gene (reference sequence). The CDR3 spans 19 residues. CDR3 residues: CASSSGPQSILYGNQPQHF. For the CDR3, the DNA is TGTGCCAGCAGCTCCGGACCTCAGAGCATCCTTTATGGCAATCAGCCCCAGCATTTT.

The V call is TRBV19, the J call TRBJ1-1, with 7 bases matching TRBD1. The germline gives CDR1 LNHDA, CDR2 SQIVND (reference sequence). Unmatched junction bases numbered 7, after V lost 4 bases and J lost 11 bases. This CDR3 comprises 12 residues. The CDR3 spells CASSTTTGRAFF. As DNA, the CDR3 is TGTGCCAGTAGTACCACGACAGGGAGGGCTTTCTTT.

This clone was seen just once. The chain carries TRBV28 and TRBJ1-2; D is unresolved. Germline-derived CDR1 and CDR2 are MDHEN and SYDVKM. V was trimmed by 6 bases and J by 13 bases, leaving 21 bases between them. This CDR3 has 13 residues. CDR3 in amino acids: CASRFPARVNCTF. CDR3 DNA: TGTGCCAGCAGGTTCCCCGCCCGGGTCAACTGCACCTTC.

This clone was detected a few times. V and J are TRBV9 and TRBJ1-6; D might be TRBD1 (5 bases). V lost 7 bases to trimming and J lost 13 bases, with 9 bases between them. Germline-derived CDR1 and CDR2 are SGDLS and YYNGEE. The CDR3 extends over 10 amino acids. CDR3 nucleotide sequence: TGTGCCAGCGGGGGTGGGCCCCTCCACTTT. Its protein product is CASGGGPLHF.

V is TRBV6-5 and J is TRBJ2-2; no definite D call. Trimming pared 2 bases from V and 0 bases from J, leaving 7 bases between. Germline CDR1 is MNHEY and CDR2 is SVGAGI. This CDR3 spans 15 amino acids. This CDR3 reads CASSYGPSNTGELFF. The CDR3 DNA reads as TGTGCCAGCAGTTACGGGCCCTCGAACACCGGGGAGCTGTTTTTT.

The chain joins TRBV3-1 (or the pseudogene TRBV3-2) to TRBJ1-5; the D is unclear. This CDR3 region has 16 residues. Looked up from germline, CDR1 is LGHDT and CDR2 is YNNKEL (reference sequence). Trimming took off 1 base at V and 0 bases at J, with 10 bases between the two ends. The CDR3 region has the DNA TGTGCCAGCAGCCAAGGGACCCCAGATAGCAATCAGCCCCAGCATTTT. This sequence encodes CASSQGTPDSNQPQHF.

The CDR3 region has the DNA TGTGCCACCAGTGATGCGGGACCGAGCTCCTACAATGAGCAGTTCTTC. Amino acids: CATSDAGPSSYNEQFF. The gene calls are TRBV24-1 and TRBJ2-1, with D possibly TRBD2 on 6 matching bases. Per germline, CDR1 KGHDR and CDR2 SFDVKD. This CDR3 is built from 16 residues. Trimming removed 3 bases at V and 0 bases at J, with 11 bases between.

The CDR3 loop is CASSTYGTNNEQFF. The CDR3 DNA sequence: TGTGCCAGCAGTACCTACGGGACAAACAATGAGCAGTTCTTC. This chain connects TRBV7-3 to TRBJ2-1, with D perhaps TRBD1 (6 bases). The CDR3 contains 14 residues. Per germline, CDR1 SGHTA and CDR2 FQGTGA. V was shortened by 6 bases and J by 5 bases, with 14 bases between the two germline ends.

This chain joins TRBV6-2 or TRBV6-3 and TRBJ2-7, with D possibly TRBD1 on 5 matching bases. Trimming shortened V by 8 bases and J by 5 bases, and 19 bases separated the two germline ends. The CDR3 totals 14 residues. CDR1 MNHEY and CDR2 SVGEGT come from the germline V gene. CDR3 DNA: TGTGCCAGCGGCCCCGGGCTAGGGGTCCACGAGCAGTACTTC. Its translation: CASGPGLGVHEQYF.

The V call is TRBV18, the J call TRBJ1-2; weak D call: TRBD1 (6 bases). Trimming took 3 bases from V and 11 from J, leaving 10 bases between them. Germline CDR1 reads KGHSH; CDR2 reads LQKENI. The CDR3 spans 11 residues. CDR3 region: CASSPGRGYTF. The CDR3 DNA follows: TGTGCCAGCTCACCGGGCAGGGGATACACCTTC. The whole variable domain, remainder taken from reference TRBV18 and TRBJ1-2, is NAGVMQNPRHLVRRRGQEARLRCSPMKGHSHVYWYRQLPEEGLKFMVYLQKENIIDESGMPKERFSAEFPKEGPSILRIQQVVRGDSAAYFCASSPGRGYTFGSGTRLTVV.

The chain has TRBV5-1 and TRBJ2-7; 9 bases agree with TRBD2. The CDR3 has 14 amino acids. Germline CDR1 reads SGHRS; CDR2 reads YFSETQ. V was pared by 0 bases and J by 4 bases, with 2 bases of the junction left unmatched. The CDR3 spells CASSLVSGRYEQYF. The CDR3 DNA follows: TGCGCCAGCAGCTTGGTTAGCGGGAGATACGAGCAGTACTTC.

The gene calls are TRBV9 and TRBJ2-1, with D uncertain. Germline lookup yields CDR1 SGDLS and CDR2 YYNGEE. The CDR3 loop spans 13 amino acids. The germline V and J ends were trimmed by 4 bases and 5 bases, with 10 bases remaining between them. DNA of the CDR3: TGTGCCAGCAGCCTTTATAAGAACAATGAGCAGTTCTTC. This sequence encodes CASSLYKNNEQFF.

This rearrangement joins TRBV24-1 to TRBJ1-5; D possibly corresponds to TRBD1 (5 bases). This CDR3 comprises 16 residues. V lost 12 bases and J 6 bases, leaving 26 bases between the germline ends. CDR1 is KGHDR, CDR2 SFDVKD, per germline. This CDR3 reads CAPLGADPKGCQPQHF. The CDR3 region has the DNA TGTGCCCCCCTCGGGGCAGACCCCAAGGGTTGTCAGCCCCAGCATTTT.

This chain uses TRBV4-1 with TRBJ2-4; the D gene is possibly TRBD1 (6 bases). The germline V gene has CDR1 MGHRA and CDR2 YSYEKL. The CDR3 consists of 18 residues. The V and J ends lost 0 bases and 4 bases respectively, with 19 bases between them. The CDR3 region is CASSQESPLPTGKNIQYF. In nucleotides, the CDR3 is TGCGCCAGCAGCCAAGAGTCCCCCTTGCCTACAGGGAAAAACATTCAGTACTTC.

The CDR3 bases are TGTGCCAGCAGCCCCCGACTAGCGGAGAGCTCCTACAATGAGCAGTTCTTC. This sequence encodes CASSPRLAESSYNEQFF. The chain joins TRBV9 to TRBJ2-1; TRBD2 matches 9 bases. The CDR3 consists of 17 residues. Germline CDR1 SGDLS, CDR2 YYNGEE. Losses at the gene ends were 4 bases for V and 0 bases for J; bases not matched to a gene: 8.

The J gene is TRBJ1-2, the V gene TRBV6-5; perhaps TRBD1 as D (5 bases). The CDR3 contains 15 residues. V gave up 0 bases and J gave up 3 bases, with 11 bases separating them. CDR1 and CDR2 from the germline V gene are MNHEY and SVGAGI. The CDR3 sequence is CASSYSGRVYYGYTF. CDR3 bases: TGTGCCAGCAGTTACTCGGGCAGGGTGTACTATGGCTACACCTTC.

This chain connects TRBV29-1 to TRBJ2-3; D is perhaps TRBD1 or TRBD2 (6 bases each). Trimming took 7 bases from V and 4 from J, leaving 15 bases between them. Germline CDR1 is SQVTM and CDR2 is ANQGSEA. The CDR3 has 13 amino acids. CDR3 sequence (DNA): TGCAGCGCCCAGCCGGGGGCGGCAGATACGCAGTATTTT. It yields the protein CSAQPGAADTQYF.